The 30 T cell receptor beta chains reported below all come from one sample, sequenced in a study of cytomegalovirus exposure and HLA in healthy donors. PCR involved 60 Vbeta and 13 Jbeta primers. Method: immunoSEQ multiplex PCR; TCRdb's copy keeps in-frame clones and lacks some. The table has some 150,000 clones, over 70% seen once. Sequencing was carried out using PBMCs. These receptors originate from a woman between 35 and 50 years old in good health and CMV-seronegative.

This sequence joins TRBV25-1 and TRBJ2-7, with 7 bases fitting TRBD2. In germline, CDR1 is MGHDK, CDR2 SYGVNS. The CDR3 sequence is 14 residues long. Trimming took 9 bases from V and 2 from J; bases not matched to a gene: 10. CDR3 protein: CASSTGGKTYEQYF. The CDR3 DNA follows: TGTGCCAGTTCTACCGGGGGGAAAACCTACGAGCAGTACTTC.

The genes are TRBV5-4 and TRBJ2-7; 9 nucleotides match TRBD1. CDR3 length: 13 residues. V shed 0 bases, J shed 6 bases, and the junction held 1 base outside the gene matches. Germline V gives CDR1 SGHNT, CDR2 YYREEE (reference sequence). The CDR3 DNA is TGTGCCAGCAGCTTGGACAGGGGGCGCGAGCAGTACTTC. Its protein is CASSLDRGREQYF.

This rearrangement joins TRBV27 to TRBJ1-2; TRBD1 aligns across 9 bases. Germline V gives CDR1 MNHEY, CDR2 SMNVEV (reference sequence). The CDR3 contains 13 residues. V dropped 8 bases and J dropped 6; count of bases not matched to a gene: 7. The CDR3 sequence is CASRRDRDHGYTF. DNA for the CDR3: TGTGCCAGCCGCAGGGACAGGGATCATGGCTACACCTTC.

V usage is TRBV7-2 and J usage is TRBJ1-1; the match to TRBD1 covers 10 bases. The CDR3 runs 15 residues. The germline gives CDR1 SGHTA, CDR2 FQGNSA. V gave up 5 bases and J gave up 3 bases; unmatched junction bases: 6. The CDR3 is CASSQLGQGHTEAFF. CDR3 bases: TGTGCCAGCAGCCAATTGGGACAGGGGCACACTGAAGCTTTCTTT. Variable domain in full (rest from reference TRBV7-2 and TRBJ1-1): GAGVSQSPSNKVTEKGKDVELRCDPISGHTALYWYRQSLGQGLEFLIYFQGNSAPDKSGLPSDRFSAERTGGSVSTLTIQRTQQEDSAVYLCASSQLGQGHTEAFFGQGTRLTVV.

The V call is TRBV7-6, the J call TRBJ1-1; 9 nucleotides match TRBD1. From germline, CDR1 is SGHVS and CDR2 FNYEAQ. V gave up 5 bases and J gave up 3 bases; unmatched junction bases: 4. This CDR3 region has 14 residues. For the CDR3, the DNA is TGTGCCAGCAGCGAACAGGGGGCGGACACTGAAGCTTTCTTT. It is translated as CASSEQGADTEAFF.

V and J are TRBV14 and TRBJ2-1; D gene unclear. Germline V lookup: CDR1 SGHDN, CDR2 FVKESK. V lost 0 bases, J lost 4 bases, and 10 bases lay in between. There are 15 residues in the CDR3. The chain's CDR3 is CASSQDPVPYNEQFF. The CDR3 DNA reads as TGTGCCAGCAGCCAAGATCCAGTACCGTACAATGAGCAGTTCTTC.

Turning to this clone: The sample contains more than one DNA sequence encoding this CDR3. The chain employs TRBV6-1 and TRBJ1-5; 8 nucleotides line up with TRBD1. This CDR3 contains 14 residues. Unmatched junction bases numbered 4, after V lost 3 bases and J lost 6 bases. Germline CDR1 and CDR2: MNHNS and SASEGT. CDR3 protein: CASSEGQGAQPQHF. The CDR3 DNA sequence: TGTGCCAGCAGTGAGGGTCAGGGGGCTCAGCCCCAGCATTTT.

This sequence joins TRBV7-8 and TRBJ2-7; perhaps TRBD2 as D (5 bases). Trimming cost V 0 bases and J 3 bases, with 9 bases left between them. The germline CDR1 and CDR2 sequences are SGHVS and FQNEAQ. This CDR3 region has 14 residues. The CDR3 coding sequence is TGTGCCAGCAGCTTAGCGGAGGCTTTCTACGAGCAGTACTTC. This gives the protein CASSLAEAFYEQYF.

About this clone itself: This CDR3 is also generated by other DNA sequences in the sample. This chain connects TRBV6-5 to TRBJ2-1, with 7 bases identical to TRBD1. Germline V lookup: CDR1 MNHEY, CDR2 SVGAGI. The J segment lost 0 bases and the V segment lost 2 bases, leaving 4 bases of the junction unmatched. The CDR3 contains 16 residues. CDR3 bases: TGTGCCAGCAGTTACAGGGGGCAGAGCTCCTACAATGAGCAGTTCTTC. This gives the protein CASSYRGQSSYNEQFF.

The V call is TRBV11-2, the J call TRBJ1-1, with D unresolved. The germline CDR1 and CDR2 sequences are SGHAT and FQNNGV. The CDR3 has 13 amino acids. V was clipped by 5 bases and J by 5 bases, with 12 bases between them. The CDR3 sequence: CASSRGLETEAFF. Here the CDR3 DNA reads TGTGCCAGCAGCCGAGGATTAGAAACTGAAGCTTTCTTT.

This chain uses TRBV5-5 with TRBJ1-2; 9 positions match TRBD1. Germline CDR1 reads SGHKS; CDR2 reads YYEKEE (reference sequence). The J segment lost 4 bases and the V segment lost 5 bases, leaving 6 bases of the junction unmatched. The CDR3 totals 14 residues. This chain's CDR3 is CASRWDRVGYGYTF. For the CDR3, the DNA is TGTGCCAGCAGGTGGGACAGGGTGGGCTATGGCTACACCTTC.

The rearrangement joins TRBV4-2 to TRBJ2-1, with TRBD2 identical over 9 bases. Looked up from germline, CDR1 is LGHNA and CDR2 is YNFKEQ. The J segment lost 4 bases and the V segment lost 0 bases, leaving 13 bases of the junction unmatched. CDR3 length: 19 amino acids. CDR3 protein: CASSQEGPGLASVYNEQFF. CDR3 DNA: TGTGCCAGCAGCCAAGAAGGACCGGGACTAGCTTCAGTTTACAATGAGCAGTTCTTC.

The V call is TRBV19, the J call TRBJ1-6; D might be TRBD1 (5 bases). Trimming left V 1 base short and J 6 bases short, with 10 bases between. CDR1 and CDR2 (germline): LNHDA, SQIVND (reference sequence). The CDR3 runs 15 residues. The CDR3 sequence is CASSIGGAANSPLHF. CDR3 nucleotide sequence: TGTGCCAGTAGTATAGGGGGCGCGGCTAATTCACCCCTCCACTTT.

V gene TRBV5-1 combines with J gene TRBJ2-5; no firm D call. Germline V CDR1 and CDR2: SGHRS, YFSETQ. Trimming stripped 3 bases from V and 11 bases from J, with 20 bases between. The CDR3 contains 14 residues. The CDR3 protein is CASSSGFSRQEQYF. The CDR3 DNA reads as TGCGCCAGCAGCTCCGGTTTTTCGCGGCAAGAGCAGTACTTC.

The rearrangement links TRBV6-1 to TRBJ2-1; tentatively, D is TRBD2 (7 bases). The germline gives CDR1 MNHNS, CDR2 SASEGT. The length of the CDR3 is 14 residues. Trimming took off 6 bases at V and 7 bases at J, with 16 bases between the two ends. The CDR3 DNA is TGTGCCAGCAGGATTCAAGGGGGAGGGAATGAGCAGTTCTTC. Translated, it gives CASRIQGGGNEQFF.

The chain has TRBV7-9 and TRBJ2-2, with 9 bases aligning to TRBD1. From germline, CDR1 is SEHNR and CDR2 FQNEAQ (reference sequence). CDR3 length equals 16 residues. The junction had 4 bases not matched to a gene; V was cut back by 1 base and J by 4 bases. CDR3 nucleotides: TGTGCCAGCAGCTTAGGGGGACAGGGCAGCACCGGGGAGCTGTTTTTT. Its protein is CASSLGGQGSTGELFF.

V and J are TRBV4-1 and TRBJ1-1; 7 bases agree with TRBD1. CDR1 is MGHRA, CDR2 YSYEKL, per germline. V trimming: 1 base; J trimming: 8 bases; junction bases outside the gene matches: 10. The CDR3 spans 15 residues. The CDR3 spells CASSQAPGQRIEAFF. The CDR3 nucleotides are TGCGCCAGCAGCCAAGCGCCGGGACAGAGAATCGAAGCTTTCTTT.

This chain connects TRBV5-6 to TRBJ2-3; no firm D call. The V gene lost 1 base and the J gene lost 5 bases, with 17 bases spanning the gap. The CDR3 length is 16 residues. CDR1 SGHDT and CDR2 YYEEEE come from the germline V gene. This chain's CDR3 is CASSLSPPLVGDTQYF. DNA of the CDR3: TGTGCCAGCAGCTTGTCCCCACCCCTAGTCGGAGATACGCAGTATTTT.

The rearrangement links TRBV7-2 to TRBJ2-2; 13 nucleotides match TRBD2. The germline V gene has CDR1 SGHTA and CDR2 FQGNSA. The CDR3 covers 17 residues. After removal of 6 bases from V and 3 bases from J, the junction contained 7 bases not matched to a gene. CDR3 nucleotides: TGTGCCAGCAGACTTGGACTAGCGGGGGTCTACACCGGGGAGCTGTTTTTT. It specifies CASRLGLAGVYTGELFF. The whole variable domain, filled in from reference TRBV7-2 and TRBJ2-2, reads GAGVSQSPSNKVTEKGKDVELRCDPISGHTALYWYRQSLGQGLEFLIYFQGNSAPDKSGLPSDRFSAERTGGSVSTLTIQRTQQEDSAVYLCASRLGLAGVYTGELFFGEGSRLTVL.

The chain has TRBV2 and TRBJ2-1; D is possibly TRBD1 (6 bases). The germline V and J ends were trimmed by 6 bases and 7 bases, with 19 bases remaining between them. The length of the CDR3 is 15 residues. Germline CDR1 is SNHLY and CDR2 is FYNNEI. CDR3 DNA sequence: TGTGCCAGCAGCCCAGGGGCTGGGAAAGGGAATGAGCAGTTCTTC. Residues: CASSPGAGKGNEQFF.

This chain links TRBV29-1 with TRBJ1-5; D is ambiguous. Germline CDR1 SQVTM, CDR2 ANQGSEA. The CDR3 covers 12 residues. With 5 bases removed from V and 0 bases from J, the gap between germline ends came to 5 bases. DNA of the CDR3: TGCAGCGTTTTCTATAGCAATCAGCCCCAGCATTTT. This encodes CSVFYSNQPQHF.

This rearrangement joins TRBV19 to TRBJ2-3; 7 bases match TRBD1. The V and J ends lost 3 bases and 2 bases, in that order; junction bases with no gene match: 5. There are 15 residues in the CDR3. The germline gives CDR1 LNHDA, CDR2 SQIVND (reference sequence). CDR3 sequence reads: CASSMGDRATDTQYF. The CDR3 DNA sequence: TGTGCCAGTAGTATGGGCGACAGGGCCACAGATACGCAGTATTTT.

A note on this clone: Mismatch with germline at one junction end may stem from a read error. The chain employs TRBV7-6 and TRBJ1-1, with TRBD1 identical over 7 bases. CDR3 length equals 15 residues. Germline V gives CDR1 SGHVS, CDR2 FNYEAQ. The CDR3 bases are TGTGCCAGCAGCCTAAGACAGGGATTGAATACTGAAGCTTTCTTT. Protein product: CASSLRQGLNTEAFF.

This clone was detected only a few times. This rearrangement joins TRBV5-6 to TRBJ2-5, with a weak D call TRBD2 (7 bases). CDR1 is SGHDT, CDR2 YYEEEE, per germline. This CDR3 region has 15 residues. The V gene lost 3 bases and the J gene lost 2 bases, with 14 bases spanning the gap. The CDR3: CASSSSGGPQETQYF. CDR3 DNA sequence: TGTGCCAGCAGCTCTTCCGGGGGGCCTCAAGAGACCCAGTACTTC.

This clone has only one observation. DNA of the CDR3: TGCGCCAGCAGCTTGGAAGCGGGGTTGGACGAGCAGTACTTC. This encodes CASSLEAGLDEQYF. V is TRBV5-1 and J is TRBJ2-7, with TRBD2 matching 7 bases. With V trimmed by 0 bases and J by 5 bases, 5 bases remained unmatched. Per the germline V gene, CDR1 is SGHRS and CDR2 is YFSETQ. This CDR3 has 14 amino acids.

The chain recombines TRBV6-5 with TRBJ1-3, with TRBD1 matching over 7 bases. Germline CDR1 reads MNHEY; CDR2 reads SVGAGI. CDR3 length: 16 amino acids. After removal of 0 bases from V and 1 base from J, the junction contained 3 bases not matched to a gene. In DNA, the CDR3 is TGTGCCAGCAGTTACTCGGGACAGTTATCTGGAAACACCATATATTTT. Translating it yields CASSYSGQLSGNTIYF.

The J gene is TRBJ2-1, the V gene TRBV27; the D gene is possibly TRBD1 (6 bases). CDR1 is MNHEY and CDR2 is SMNVEV in the germline V gene (reference sequence). The CDR3 is made up of 18 amino acids. V was shortened by 3 bases and J by 9 bases, with 27 bases between the two germline ends. Here the CDR3 reads CASSFHRATGKVPAEQFF. The CDR3 nucleotides are TGTGCCAGCAGTTTTCACCGGGCCACAGGGAAGGTGCCTGCTGAGCAGTTCTTC.

V is TRBV30 and J is TRBJ1-4, with 8 positions matching TRBD1. The CDR3 runs 13 residues. Trimming took 3 bases from V and 7 from J; bases not matched to a gene: 4. Germline V gene lookup returns CDR1 GTSNPN and CDR2 SVGIG (reference sequence). In nucleotides, the CDR3 is TGTGCCTGGAGGTTACAGGGGGGTGAAAAACTGTTTTTT. Residues: CAWRLQGGEKLFF.

The chain carries TRBV25-1 and TRBJ1-1; 11 positions match TRBD1. Germline V gives CDR1 MGHDK, CDR2 SYGVNS. The ends lost 7 bases at V and 1 base at J; junction bases unmatched: 5. The CDR3 covers 15 residues. CDR3 sequence: CASTRTGGWNTEAFF. The CDR3 DNA is TGTGCCAGCACTAGGACAGGGGGCTGGAACACTGAAGCTTTCTTT.

This chain joins TRBV11-2 and TRBJ1-2; a possible D gene is TRBD1 (5 bases). The CDR3 loop spans 16 amino acids. Germline CDR1 is SGHAT and CDR2 is FQNNGV. Deletions cut 0 bases from V and 5 bases from J, with 16 bases between. The CDR3 loop is CASSLDLGLMGYGYTF. CDR3 DNA: TGTGCCAGCAGCTTAGATCTGGGGCTAATGGGGTATGGCTACACCTTC.